These 16 T cell receptor beta chains came from one sample sequenced in a study of OX40 agonist ivuxolimab in advanced cancers. TCRdb keeps only in-frame clones here, not all; method: immunoSEQ multiplex PCR. The sample shows about 5,700 clones, 85% to 90% of them seen only once. The sample consisted of CD4+ or CD8+ T cells sorted from blood, taken in a trial of the OX40 agonist ivuxolimab. The receptors were sampled from an adult with an advanced solid tumor such as melanoma, head and neck, liver or kidney cancer.

DNA for the CDR3: TGTGCCAGCAGTTTAGCGGGAGGGGGGCTAGAGACCCAGTACTTC. As protein: CASSLAGGGLETQYF. The rearrangement uses TRBV27 and TRBJ2-5; the match to TRBD2 covers 9 bases. Germline CDR1 MNHEY, CDR2 SMNVEV (reference sequence). V shed 2 bases and J 4 bases; nucleotides not matched to a gene: 5. This CDR3 has 15 amino acids.

V and J are TRBV7-9 and TRBJ1-1, with D unclear. V lost 3 bases, J lost 5 bases, and 7 bases lay in between. This CDR3 contains 12 residues. Germline CDR1 SEHNR, CDR2 FQNEAQ (reference sequence). CDR3: CASSLGETEAFF. The CDR3 nucleotides are TGTGCCAGCAGCTTGGGTGAAACTGAAGCTTTCTTT.

The chain has TRBV21-1 and TRBJ2-7. TRBV21-1 has pseudogene status. This CDR3 spans 15 amino acids. The CDR3 sequence is CASSKWGREPYEQYF. The CDR3 DNA reads TGTGCCAGCAGCAAATGGGGCAGGGAGCCCTACGAGCAGTACTTC.

V usage is TRBV11-2 and J usage is TRBJ2-1, with 11 bases fitting TRBD2. Germline CDR1 SGHAT, CDR2 FQNNGV. Unmatched junction bases numbered 3, after V lost 1 base and J lost 4 bases. The CDR3 sequence is 16 residues long. CDR3 in DNA: TGTGCCAGCAGCTTAGGGGGACTAGCGGAATACAATGAGCAGTTCTTC. This translates into CASSLGGLAEYNEQFF.

The chain is built from TRBV6-5 and TRBJ2-1, with D unclear. The CDR3 covers 14 residues. Germline V gives CDR1 MNHEY, CDR2 SVGAGI. The V gene lost 0 bases and the J gene lost 5 bases, with 8 bases spanning the gap. This CDR3 reads CASSYSGGHNEQFF. CDR3 coding DNA: TGTGCCAGCAGTTACTCTGGCGGTCACAATGAGCAGTTCTTC.

The chain links TRBV6-1 to TRBJ2-5, with 11 bases that match TRBD2. Germline V lookup: CDR1 MNHNS, CDR2 SASEGT. The V segment lost 3 bases and the J segment 2 bases; nucleotides outside the gene matches: 11. The CDR3 runs to 18 residues. CDR3 amino acids: CASSEVVAGGTLQETQYF. In DNA, the CDR3 is TGTGCCAGCAGTGAGGTGGTAGCGGGAGGGACCCTACAAGAGACCCAGTACTTC.

The chain has TRBV19 and TRBJ1-1, with unresolved D. In germline, CDR1 is LNHDA, CDR2 SQIVND (reference sequence). The CDR3 covers 14 residues. Trimming cost V 1 base and J 0 bases, with 6 bases left between them. The CDR3 spells CASSIGVVNTEAFF. As DNA, the CDR3 is TGTGCCAGTAGTATAGGGGTTGTGAACACTGAAGCTTTCTTT.

The chain has TRBV27 and TRBJ2-7; 7 bases are shared with TRBD2. Looked up from germline, CDR1 is MNHEY and CDR2 is SMNVEV (reference sequence). The V and J ends lost 5 bases and 0 bases, in that order; junction bases with no gene match: 7. The CDR3 totals 15 residues. The CDR3, as DNA: TGTGCCAGCAGTGCCTTAGCGGGTAGCTCCTACGAGCAGTACTTC. Translated: CASSALAGSSYEQYF.

The chain joins TRBV7-6 to TRBJ2-7; 9 positions agree with TRBD2. CDR3 length: 14 residues. Germline trimming cut 2 bases from V and 3 bases from J; bases unmatched to any gene: 2. CDR1 is SGHVS and CDR2 is FNYEAQ in the germline V gene. CDR3 nucleotides: TGTGCCAGCAGCTTACAGACTAGCGGCTACGAGCAGTACTTC. Protein product: CASSLQTSGYEQYF.

The J gene is TRBJ2-1, the V gene TRBV4-1; tentatively, D is TRBD1 (6 bases). The V and J ends lost 4 bases and 3 bases respectively, with 10 bases between them. Per germline, CDR1 MGHRA and CDR2 YSYEKL. This CDR3 is 14 amino acids long. The CDR3 sequence is CASSPSTGYNEQFF. The CDR3 coding sequence is TGCGCCAGCAGCCCCTCGACAGGCTACAATGAGCAGTTCTTC.

Details on this clone: Because the CDR3's place on the DNA is in doubt, the DNA is left out and the CDR3 is given as listed by TCRdb. The gene calls are TRBV19 and TRBJ2-1. The CDR3 contains 15 residues when both ends are counted. CDR1 is LNHDA, CDR2 SQIVND, per germline (reference sequence). The CDR3 protein is CASTSEGQIYNEQFF.

The genes are TRBV7-8 and TRBJ2-1, with unresolved D. CDR3 length: 17 amino acids. V was pared by 5 bases and J by 1 base, with 18 bases between. Germline V gene sequence: CDR1 SGHVS, CDR2 FQNEAQ. The CDR3 loop reads CASSPLSGGNSYNEQFF. CDR3 in DNA: TGTGCCAGCAGCCCCTTGTCAGGTGGGAATTCCTACAATGAGCAGTTCTTC.

This chain links TRBV18 with TRBJ2-1, with D perhaps matching TRBD2 (5 bases). V gave up 5 bases and J gave up 0 bases, with 17 bases separating them. CDR1 is KGHSH and CDR2 is LQKENI in the germline V gene. The CDR3 extends over 17 amino acids. In DNA, the CDR3 is TGTGCCAGCTCAGGAAACGGCCAACTAGTCTCCTACAATGAGCAGTTCTTC. Protein: CASSGNGQLVSYNEQFF.

The V and J genes are TRBV7-6 and TRBJ2-7; the D is unclear. Trimming removed 1 base at V and 2 bases at J, with 12 bases between. This CDR3 spans 15 amino acids. CDR1 SGHVS and CDR2 FNYEAQ come from the germline V gene. The CDR3 reads CASSLEMSPTYEQYF. The CDR3 DNA reads as TGTGCCAGCAGCTTAGAAATGAGCCCTACCTACGAGCAGTACTTC.

The rearrangement links TRBV2 to TRBJ2-3; 11 bases map to TRBD2. The CDR3 sequence is 17 residues long. Germline CDR1 is SNHLY and CDR2 is FYNNEI. Losses at the gene ends were 2 bases for V and 0 bases for J; bases not matched to a gene: 4. CDR3 protein: CASSELTSGASTDTQYF. The CDR3 DNA sequence: TGTGCCAGCAGTGAATTGACTAGCGGGGCTAGCACAGATACGCAGTATTTT.

This chain uses TRBV4-1 with TRBJ2-5; D gene uncertain. V was clipped by 0 bases and J by 14 bases, with 19 bases between them. This CDR3 region has 14 residues. CDR1 is MGHRA, CDR2 YSYEKL, per germline. CDR3: CASSQDPSGRPIYF. In DNA, the CDR3 is TGCGCCAGCAGCCAAGACCCCTCCGGACGGCCCATATACTTC.